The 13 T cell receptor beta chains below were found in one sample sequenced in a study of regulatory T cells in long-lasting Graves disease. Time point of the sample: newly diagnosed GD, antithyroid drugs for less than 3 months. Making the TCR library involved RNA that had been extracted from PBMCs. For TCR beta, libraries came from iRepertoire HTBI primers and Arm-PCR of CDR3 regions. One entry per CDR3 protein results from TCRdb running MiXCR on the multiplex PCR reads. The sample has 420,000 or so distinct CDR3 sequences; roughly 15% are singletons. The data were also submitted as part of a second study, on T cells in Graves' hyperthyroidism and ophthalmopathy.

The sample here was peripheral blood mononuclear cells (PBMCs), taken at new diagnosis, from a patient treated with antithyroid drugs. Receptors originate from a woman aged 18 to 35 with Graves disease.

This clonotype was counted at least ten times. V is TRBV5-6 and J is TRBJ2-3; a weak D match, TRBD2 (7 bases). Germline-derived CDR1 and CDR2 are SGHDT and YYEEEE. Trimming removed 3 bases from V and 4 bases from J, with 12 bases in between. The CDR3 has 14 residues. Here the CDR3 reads CASSSRGGSDTQYF. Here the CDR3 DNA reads TGTGCCAGCAGCTCCAGGGGAGGGTCAGATACGCAGTATTTT.

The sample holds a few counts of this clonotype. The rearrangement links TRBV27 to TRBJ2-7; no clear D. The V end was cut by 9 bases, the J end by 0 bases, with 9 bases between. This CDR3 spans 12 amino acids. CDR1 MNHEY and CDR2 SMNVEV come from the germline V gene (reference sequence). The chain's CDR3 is CASFSSSYEQYF. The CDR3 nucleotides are TGTGCCAGTTTCTCAAGCTCCTACGAGCAGTACTTC.

CDR3: CASNLLLAEQETQYF. The CDR3 region has the DNA TGTGCCAGCAACCTATTACTAGCGGAACAAGAGACCCAGTACTTC. This chain links TRBV7-8 with TRBJ2-5; TRBD2 matches 8 bases. CDR1 and CDR2 (germline): SGHVS, FQNEAQ. Germline trimming cut 7 bases from V and 2 bases from J; bases unmatched to any gene: 9. The CDR3 loop spans 15 amino acids.

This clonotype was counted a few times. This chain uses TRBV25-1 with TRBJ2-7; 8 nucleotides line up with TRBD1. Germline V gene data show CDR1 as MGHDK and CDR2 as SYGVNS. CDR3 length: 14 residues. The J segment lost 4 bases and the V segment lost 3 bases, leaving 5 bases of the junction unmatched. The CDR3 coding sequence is TGTGCCAGCAGTGATGGGGACAGGTGGTACGAGCAGTACTTC. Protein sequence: CASSDGDRWYEQYF.

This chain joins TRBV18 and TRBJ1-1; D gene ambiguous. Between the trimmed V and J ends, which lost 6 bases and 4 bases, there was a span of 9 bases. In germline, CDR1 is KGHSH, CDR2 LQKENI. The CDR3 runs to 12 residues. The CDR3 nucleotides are TGTGCCAGCTCGACACAAGGCACTGAAGCTTTCTTT. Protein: CASSTQGTEAFF.

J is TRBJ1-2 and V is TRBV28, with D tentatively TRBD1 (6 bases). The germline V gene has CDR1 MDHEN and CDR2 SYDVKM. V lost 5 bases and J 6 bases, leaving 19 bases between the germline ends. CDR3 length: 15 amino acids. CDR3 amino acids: CASSPSQGWNHGYTF. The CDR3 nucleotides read TGTGCCAGCAGTCCTTCACAGGGTTGGAACCATGGCTACACCTTC.

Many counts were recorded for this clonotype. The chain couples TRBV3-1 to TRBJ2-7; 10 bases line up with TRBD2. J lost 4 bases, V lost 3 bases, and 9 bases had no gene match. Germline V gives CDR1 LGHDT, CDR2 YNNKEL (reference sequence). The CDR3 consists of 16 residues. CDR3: CASSHTSGKERYEQYF. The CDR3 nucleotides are TGTGCCAGCAGCCACACTAGCGGGAAAGAGCGGTACGAGCAGTACTTC.

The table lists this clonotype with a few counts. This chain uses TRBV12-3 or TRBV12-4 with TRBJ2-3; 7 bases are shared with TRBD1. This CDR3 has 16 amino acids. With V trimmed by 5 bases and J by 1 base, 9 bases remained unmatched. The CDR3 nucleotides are TGTGCCAGCAGTGGGACCCAAACAGGGGGCACAGATACGCAGTATTTT. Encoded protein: CASSGTQTGGTDTQYF.

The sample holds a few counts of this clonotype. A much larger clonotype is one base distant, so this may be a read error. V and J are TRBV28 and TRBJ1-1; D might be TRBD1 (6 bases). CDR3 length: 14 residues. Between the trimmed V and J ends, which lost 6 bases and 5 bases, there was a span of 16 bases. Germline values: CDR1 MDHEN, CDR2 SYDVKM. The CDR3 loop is CASSPGGLRTEAFF. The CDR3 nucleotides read TGTGCCAGCAGCCCCGGGGGGCTGAGGACTGAAGCTTTCTTT.

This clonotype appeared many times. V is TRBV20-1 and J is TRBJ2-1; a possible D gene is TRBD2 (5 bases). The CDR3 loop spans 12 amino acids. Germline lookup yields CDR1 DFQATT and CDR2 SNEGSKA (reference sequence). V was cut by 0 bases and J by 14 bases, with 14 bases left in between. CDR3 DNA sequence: TGCAGTGCTAGAGATCGGACTTGGTTGGAGTTCTTC. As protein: CSARDRTWLEFF.

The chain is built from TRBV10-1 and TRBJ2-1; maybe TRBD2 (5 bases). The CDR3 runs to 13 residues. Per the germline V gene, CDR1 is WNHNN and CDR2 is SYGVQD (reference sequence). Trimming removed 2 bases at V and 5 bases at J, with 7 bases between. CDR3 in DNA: TGCGCCAGCAGTGAGGACTACCACAATGAGCAGTTCTTC. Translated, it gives CASSEDYHNEQFF.

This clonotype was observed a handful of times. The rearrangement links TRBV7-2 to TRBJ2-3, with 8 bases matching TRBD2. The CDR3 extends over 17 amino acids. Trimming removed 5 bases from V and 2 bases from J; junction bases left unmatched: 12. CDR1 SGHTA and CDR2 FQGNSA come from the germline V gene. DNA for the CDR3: TGTGCCAGCAGCACACCAGCAGCGGGGGCACCCACAGATACGCAGTATTTT. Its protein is CASSTPAAGAPTDTQYF.

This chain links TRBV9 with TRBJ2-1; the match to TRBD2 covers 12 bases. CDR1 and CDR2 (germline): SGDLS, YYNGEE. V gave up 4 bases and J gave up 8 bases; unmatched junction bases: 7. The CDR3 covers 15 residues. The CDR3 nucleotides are TGTGCCAGCAGCCCTCTAGCGGGAGGGCGGGATGAGCAGTTCTTC. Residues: CASSPLAGGRDEQFF.